This TCR beta chain appears in the sequencing data of a study of T-cell memory formation after mild COVID-19. TCRdb recomputed calls from the 5' RACE reads with MiXCR, one row per CDR3 protein. The sample lists around 250,000 distinct CDR3 sequences; under 20% were seen once. The V gene end was trimmed by 6 bases and the J gene end by 6 bases; junction bases not matched to a gene: 7. This CDR3 has 15 residues. For this clonotype: What it binds is unknown.

General study points: Among clones contracting day 15 to 85, CD4/CD8 was balanced, whereas later expanders leaned CD4+. Pre-infection memory showed some responding clones, and this suggested that cross-reactive memory joined.

The TCR was taken from a young man who had mild COVID-19 (a few samples of this study predate the infection). Cell type and time point are not known. V and J are TRBV12-3 or TRBV12-4 and TRBJ1-4; 10 nucleotides match TRBD1. The source material was PBMCs or a T cell subset sorted from them (not recorded which). The CDR3: CASSRRTGGDEKLFF. Written as DNA, the CDR3 is TGTGCCAGCAGCCGACGGACAGGGGGAGATGAAAAACTGTTTTTT.